The T cell receptor beta chain described here comes from a study of T cell changes during pregnancy in multiple sclerosis. Sequenced by immunoSEQ multiplex PCR; TCRdb stores in-frame clones only, minus some. The repertoire includes under 80,000 clones, around nine tenths of them detected once, and approximately 0.45% sits in the top ten. Germline CDR1 and CDR2: MNHEY and SVGAGI. This CDR3 is built from 12 residues. The V end lost 6 bases, the J end lost 5 bases, and 10 bases lay between the germline ends. Sequences were derived from CD4+ T cells from peripheral blood mononuclear cells, sampled in the second trimester of pregnancy. This chain uses TRBV6-5 with TRBJ1-2, with D possibly TRBD1 on 5 matching bases. This sequence originates from a female donor with multiple sclerosis, enrolled in a pregnancy study. CDR3 DNA sequence: TGTGCCAGCAGGGCGGGGGGGTATGGCTACACCTTC. Protein: CASRAGGYGYTF.